The 3 T cell receptor beta chains presented below share a single source sample, sequenced in a study of T cells in Graves' hyperthyroidism and ophthalmopathy. RNA transcripts gave rise to amplified TCR beta CDR3 regions. When the TCR CDR3 underwent first-round RT-PCR, the HTBI primer set was used. TCRdb reprocessed the multiplex PCR reads with MiXCR, giving one entry per CDR3 protein. The sample contains about 380,000 distinct CDR3 sequences, roughly 15% of which appear only once. Sequencing input: blood. All receptors come from a woman aged 25 to 39 with Graves' ophthalmopathy.

This clonotype was seen repeatedly, ten times or more. The chain carries TRBV24-1 and TRBJ2-1, with 7 bases identical to TRBD1. This CDR3 has 18 residues. The germline V gene has CDR1 KGHDR and CDR2 SFDVKD. The V gene end was trimmed by 7 bases and the J gene end by 0 bases; junction bases not matched to a gene: 14. Here the CDR3 reads CATSSGTGTVSSYNEQFF. DNA of the CDR3: TGTGCCACCAGCAGTGGAACCGGGACAGTGAGCTCCTACAATGAGCAGTTCTTC.

This clonotype was seen ten or more times. This sequence joins TRBV12-3 or TRBV12-4 and TRBJ1-2, with D hard to call. Trimming shortened V by 3 bases and J by 8 bases, and 10 bases separated the two germline ends. This CDR3 region has 12 residues. CDR3 residues: CASSLSVEGYTF. DNA for the CDR3: TGTGCCAGCAGTTTGTCAGTTGAAGGCTACACCTTC.

In its sample, this clonotype was seen many times. This chain uses TRBV13 with TRBJ2-7; D possibly corresponds to TRBD2 (6 bases). This CDR3 region has 14 residues. Germline V gene lookup returns CDR1 PRHDT and CDR2 FYEKMQ (reference sequence). The ends were cut back, 0 bases at V and 7 bases at J, with 13 bases in the middle. Here the CDR3 reads CASSLGGGSTEQYF. CDR3 nucleotides: TGTGCCAGCAGCTTAGGCGGGGGATCTACGGAGCAGTACTTC.